This T cell receptor beta chain was obtained from a study of blood T cell repertoires in COVID-19. This clone was seen just once. Authors' data handling: Amplifying reference gene primers gave estimates of nucleated cell counts. Generated by immunoSEQ multiplex PCR, the TCRdb table keeps only in-frame clones and is missing some. V, J and clone size were drawn from that table, and D and trimming were deduced from the DNA. The profile shows tens of thousands of clones, around 87% of them singletons. Per germline, CDR1 LNHDA and CDR2 SQIVND (reference sequence). The CDR3 is 14 amino acids. The ends were cut back, 1 base at V and 6 bases at J, with 12 bases in the middle.

The sample consisted of peripheral blood. This chain connects TRBV19 to TRBJ1-2; D call uncertain. The source is a man aged 35 to 55 with acute or convalescent COVID-19. The CDR3: CASSIAGIMDGYTF. The DNA for the CDR3 is TGTGCCAGTAGTATAGCAGGAATAATGGATGGCTACACCTTC.